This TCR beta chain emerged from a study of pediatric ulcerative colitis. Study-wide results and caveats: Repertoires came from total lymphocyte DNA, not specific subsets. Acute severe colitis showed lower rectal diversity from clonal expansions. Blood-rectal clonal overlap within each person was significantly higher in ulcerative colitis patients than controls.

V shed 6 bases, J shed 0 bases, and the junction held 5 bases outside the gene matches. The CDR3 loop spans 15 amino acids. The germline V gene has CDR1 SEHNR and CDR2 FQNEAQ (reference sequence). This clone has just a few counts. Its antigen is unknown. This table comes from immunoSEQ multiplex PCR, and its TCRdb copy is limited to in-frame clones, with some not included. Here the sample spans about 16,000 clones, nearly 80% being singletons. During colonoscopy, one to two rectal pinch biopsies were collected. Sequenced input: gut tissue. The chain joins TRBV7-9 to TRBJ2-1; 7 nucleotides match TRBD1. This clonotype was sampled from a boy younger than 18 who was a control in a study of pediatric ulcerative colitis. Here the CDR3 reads CASRLTGSSYNEQFF. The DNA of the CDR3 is TGTGCCAGCAGATTGACAGGGAGCTCCTACAATGAGCAGTTCTTC. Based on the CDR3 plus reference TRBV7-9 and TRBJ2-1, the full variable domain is DTGVSQNPRHKITKRGQNVTFRCDPISEHNRLYWYRQTLGQGPEFLTYFQNEAQLEKSRLLSDRFSAERPKGSFSTLEIQRTEQGDSAMYLCASRLTGSSYNEQFFGPGTRLTVL.